A selection of T cell receptor beta chains follows, all from one sample in a study of blood T cells in healthy people across ages. TCRdb called the 5' RACE reads again in MiXCR, with one record for every CDR3 protein. The sample lists 1 million or so distinct CDR3 sequences, roughly 24% seen once, with less than 0.75% in the top ten. The same data also went into a second study, on T cells of mothers and their children.

The sequenced sample consisted of blood. These receptors were taken from a girl between 2 and 10 years old in good health. The CDR3 runs from the conserved cysteine through the conserved F or W. D genes are given only for firm matches. Not all rows give a size; the values are once, few, many and, for expanded clones, a class.

J | size | V | D | CDR3 | DNA
TRBJ2-3 | - | TRBV27 | TRBD1 | CASSLIRDRGDGYGTDTQYF | TGTGCCAGCAGTTTAATTAGGGACAGGGGCGACGGTTACGGCACAGATACGCAGTATTTT
TRBJ2-3 | - | TRBV19 | - | CTSSRIADTQYF | TGTACCAGTAGCAGAATTGCAGATACGCAGTATTTT
TRBJ2-1 | few | TRBV21-1 | - | CASSLKGERAYNEQFF | TGTGCCAGCAGCCTGAAGGGGGAAAGGGCCTACAATGAGCAGTTCTTC
TRBJ1-6 | few | TRBV9 | - | CASSASGLGVTLHF | TGTGCCAGCAGCGCCTCGGGCCTCGGGGTTACCCTCCACTTT
TRBJ1-6 | - | TRBV6-5 | - | CASMSLRDNSPLHF | TGTGCCAGCATGTCACTTAGGGATAATTCACCCCTCCACTTT
TRBJ2-7 | few | TRBV5-6 | - | CASSFSRQPYEQYF | TGTGCCAGCAGCTTCTCTCGACAGCCTTACGAGCAGTACTTC
TRBJ1-2 | - | TRBV6-5 | - | CASSYSAGYGYTF | TGTGCCAGCAGTTACTCGGCGGGCTATGGCTACACCTTC
TRBJ2-5 | few | TRBV5-1 | - | CASSYRDIQVGETQYF | TGCGCCAGCAGCTACCGGGACATTCAAGTTGGAGAGACCCAGTACTTC
TRBJ2-7 | - | TRBV7-9 | - | CASSLNLGYEQYF | TGTGCCAGCAGCTTAAATTTAGGGTACGAGCAGTACTTC
TRBJ2-3 | few | TRBV7-3 | TRBD2 | CASSLVAGGADTQYF | TGTGCCAGCAGCTTAGTAGCGGGAGGAGCAGATACGCAGTATTTT
TRBJ2-7 | few | TRBV5-1 | TRBD1 | CASSGPGDRGYEQYF | TGCGCCAGCAGCGGACCTGGGGACAGGGGATACGAGCAGTACTTC
TRBJ2-1 | few | TRBV7-9 | - | CASSLVTGSWNEQFF | TGTGCCAGCAGCTTAGTTACGGGAAGTTGGAATGAGCAGTTCTTC
TRBJ2-7 | - | TRBV5-1 | - | CASSSGTEAREQYF | TGCGCCAGCAGCTCCGGGACCGAGGCACGAGAGCAGTACTTC
TRBJ2-3 | few | TRBV20-1 | - | CSARDQGTATDTQYF | TGCAGTGCTAGAGATCAGGGGACGGCCACAGATACGCAGTATTTT
TRBJ1-2 | few | TRBV6-1 | - | CASSENGPYGYTF | TGTGCCAGCAGTGAAAACGGTCCCTATGGCTACACCTTC
TRBJ2-2 | many | TRBV9 | - | CASSVDTGELFF | TGTGCCAGCAGCGTAGATACCGGGGAGCTGTTTTTT